Included here is one T cell receptor beta chain sequence, with context. Its target is unknown. Recent acute infections and vaccinations were absent in the healthy HIV-negative adult donors. The study separated CD4+ cells into CD45RA+ naive and CD45RA-negative memory subsets. Germline CDR1 and CDR2: MNHEY and SVGAGI. The V and J ends lost 6 bases and 3 bases respectively, with 8 bases between them. The length of the CDR3 is 13 residues. Produced via immunoSEQ multiplex PCR; TCRdb's table is partial and in-frame only. The profile shows approximately 2,000,000 clones, around 92% of them singletons. This specimen comes from a study of shared clonotypes between healthy human individuals. The overall study: The donor group consisted of a couple of women and a few men, aged 18 to 49.

Whole-study results and caveats: Large depth notwithstanding, sorted-subset sequencing proved incomplete by rarefaction.

The sample comprised naive CD4+ T cells from PBMCs. Noted subset: CD45RA+ positively selected. The TCR comes from a man in his late teens or twenties in good health. Some clones in this sample may be carry-over from other donors' samples. The chain combines TRBV6-5 with TRBJ2-2; D call uncertain. CDR3 bases: TGTGCCAGCAGCCGCGTCCACACCGGGGAGCTGTTTTTT. It specifies CASSRVHTGELFF.